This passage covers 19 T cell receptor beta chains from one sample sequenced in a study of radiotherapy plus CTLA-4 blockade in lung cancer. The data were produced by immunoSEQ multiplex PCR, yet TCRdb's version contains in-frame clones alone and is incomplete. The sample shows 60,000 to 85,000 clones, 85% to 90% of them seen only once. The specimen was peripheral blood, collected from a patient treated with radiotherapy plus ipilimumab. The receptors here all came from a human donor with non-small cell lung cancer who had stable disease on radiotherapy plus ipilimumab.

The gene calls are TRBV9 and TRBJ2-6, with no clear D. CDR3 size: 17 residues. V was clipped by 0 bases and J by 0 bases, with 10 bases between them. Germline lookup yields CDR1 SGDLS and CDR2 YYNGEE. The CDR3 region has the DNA TGTGCCAGCAGCGTAGGATTATGGTCCTCTGGGGCCAACGTCCTGACTTTC. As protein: CASSVGLWSSGANVLTF.

In DNA form, the CDR3 reads TGTGCCAGCAGCTTGTCGAATGAGCAGTTCTTC. Amino acid sequence: CASSLSNEQFF. The chain uses TRBV7-9 and TRBJ2-1; D is uncertain. V was shortened by 3 bases and J by 7 bases, with 4 bases between the two germline ends. Germline values: CDR1 SEHNR, CDR2 FQNEAQ (reference sequence). The CDR3 runs 11 residues.

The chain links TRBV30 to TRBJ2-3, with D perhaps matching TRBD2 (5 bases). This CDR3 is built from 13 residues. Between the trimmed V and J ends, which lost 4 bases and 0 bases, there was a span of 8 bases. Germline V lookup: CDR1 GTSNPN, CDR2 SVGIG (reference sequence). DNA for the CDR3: TGTGCCTGGAACCGGGGTAGCACAGATACGCAGTATTTT. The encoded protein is CAWNRGSTDTQYF.

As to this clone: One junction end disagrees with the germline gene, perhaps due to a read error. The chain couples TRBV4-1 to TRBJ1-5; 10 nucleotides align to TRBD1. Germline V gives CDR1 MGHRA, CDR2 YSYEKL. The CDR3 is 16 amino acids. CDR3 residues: CASSHDPTGGKQPQHF. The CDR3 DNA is TGCGCCAGCAGCCACGACCCGACAGGGGGCAAACAGCCCCAGCATTTT.

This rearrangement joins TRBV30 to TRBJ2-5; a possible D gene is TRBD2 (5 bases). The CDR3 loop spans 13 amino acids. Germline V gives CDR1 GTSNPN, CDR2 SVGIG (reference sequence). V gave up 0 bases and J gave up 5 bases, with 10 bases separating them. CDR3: CAWSVRGYETQYF. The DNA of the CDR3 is TGTGCCTGGAGTGTACGGGGTTATGAGACCCAGTACTTC.

CDR3 sequence reads: CASSLAAGYYEQYF. DNA of the CDR3: TGTGCCAGCAGCTTAGCGGCCGGTTACTACGAGCAGTACTTC. The V gene is TRBV7-6, the J gene TRBJ2-7, with unresolved D. Per the germline V gene, CDR1 is SGHVS and CDR2 is FNYEAQ. V was pared by 0 bases and J by 3 bases, with 9 bases between. This CDR3 is built from 14 residues.

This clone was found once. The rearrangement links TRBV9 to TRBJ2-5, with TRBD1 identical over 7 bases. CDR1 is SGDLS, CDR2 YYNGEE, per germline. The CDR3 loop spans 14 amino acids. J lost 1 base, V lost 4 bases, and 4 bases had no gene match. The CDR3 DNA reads TGTGCCAGCAGCTCCTCAGGGGGCCAAGAGACCCAGTACTTC. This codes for CASSSSGGQETQYF.

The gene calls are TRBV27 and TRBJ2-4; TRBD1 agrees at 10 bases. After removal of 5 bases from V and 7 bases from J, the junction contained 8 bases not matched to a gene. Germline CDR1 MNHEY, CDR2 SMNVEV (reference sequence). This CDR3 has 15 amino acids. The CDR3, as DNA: TGTGCCAGCAGTCGGTATTGGGGACAGGGGAACATTCAGTACTTC. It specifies CASSRYWGQGNIQYF.

The DNA for the CDR3 is TGTGCCAGCAGTGACTCGGCCAGTGGGACCGGGGAGCTGTTTTTT. Its translation: CASSDSASGTGELFF. The chain combines TRBV6-4 with TRBJ2-2; no clear D gene. Germline CDR1 is MRHNA and CDR2 is SNTAGT. Trimming pared 0 bases from V and 5 bases from J, leaving 10 bases between. This CDR3 contains 15 residues.

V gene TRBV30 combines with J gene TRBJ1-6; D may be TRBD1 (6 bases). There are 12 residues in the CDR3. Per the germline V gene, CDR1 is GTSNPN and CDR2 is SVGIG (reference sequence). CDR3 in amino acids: CADGQYNSPLHF. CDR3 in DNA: TGTGCAGATGGACAGTATAATTCACCCCTCCACTTT.

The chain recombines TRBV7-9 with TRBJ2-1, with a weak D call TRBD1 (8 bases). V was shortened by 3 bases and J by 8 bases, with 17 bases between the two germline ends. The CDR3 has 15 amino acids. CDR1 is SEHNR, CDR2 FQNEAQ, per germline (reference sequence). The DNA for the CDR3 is TGTGCCAGCAGCTTCTACAGGGGGGGTTTCGATGAGCAGTTCTTC. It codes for CASSFYRGGFDEQFF.

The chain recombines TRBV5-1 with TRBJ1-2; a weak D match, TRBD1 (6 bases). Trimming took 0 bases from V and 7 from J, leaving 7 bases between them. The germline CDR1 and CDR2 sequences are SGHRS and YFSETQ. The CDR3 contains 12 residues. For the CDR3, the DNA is TGCGCCAGCAGCTTGGACAGGGTTGGCTACACCTTC. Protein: CASSLDRVGYTF.

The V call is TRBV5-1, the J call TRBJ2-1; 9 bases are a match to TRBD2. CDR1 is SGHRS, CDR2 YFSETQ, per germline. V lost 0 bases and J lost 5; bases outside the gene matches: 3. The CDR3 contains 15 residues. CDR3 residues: CASSLVLAGNNEQFF. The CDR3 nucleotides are TGCGCCAGCAGCTTGGTTCTAGCGGGAAACAATGAGCAGTTCTTC.

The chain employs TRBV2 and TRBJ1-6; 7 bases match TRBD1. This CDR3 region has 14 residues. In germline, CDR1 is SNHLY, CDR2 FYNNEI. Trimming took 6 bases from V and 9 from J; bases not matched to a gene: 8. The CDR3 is CASSATGFGSPLHF. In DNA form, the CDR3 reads TGTGCCAGCAGCGCGACAGGGTTTGGTTCACCCCTCCACTTT.

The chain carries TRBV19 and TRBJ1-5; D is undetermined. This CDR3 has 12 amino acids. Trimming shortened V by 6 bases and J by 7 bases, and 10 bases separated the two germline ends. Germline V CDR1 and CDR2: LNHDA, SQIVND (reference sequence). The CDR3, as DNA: TGTGCCAGTAGCGGGTTCGGACAGCCCCAGCATTTT. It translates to CASSGFGQPQHF. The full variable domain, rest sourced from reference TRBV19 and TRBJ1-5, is DGGITQSPKYLFRKEGQNVTLSCEQNLNHDAMYWYRQDPGQGLRLIYYSQIVNDFQKGDIAEGYSVSREKKESFPLTVTSAQKNPTAFYLCASSGFGQPQHFGDGTRLSIL.

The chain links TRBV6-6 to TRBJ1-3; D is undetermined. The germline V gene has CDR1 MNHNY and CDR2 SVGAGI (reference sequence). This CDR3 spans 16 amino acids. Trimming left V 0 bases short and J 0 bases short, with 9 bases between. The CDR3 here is CASSYSDANSGNTIYF. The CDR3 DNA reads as TGTGCCAGCAGTTACTCTGACGCAAACTCTGGAAACACCATATATTTT.

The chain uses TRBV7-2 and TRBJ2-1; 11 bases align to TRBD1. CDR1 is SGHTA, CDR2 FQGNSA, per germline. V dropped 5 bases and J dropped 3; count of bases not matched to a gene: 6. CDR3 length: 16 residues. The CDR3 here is CASSPRTGGFYNEQFF. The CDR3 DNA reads TGTGCCAGCAGCCCGCGGACAGGGGGCTTCTACAATGAGCAGTTCTTC.

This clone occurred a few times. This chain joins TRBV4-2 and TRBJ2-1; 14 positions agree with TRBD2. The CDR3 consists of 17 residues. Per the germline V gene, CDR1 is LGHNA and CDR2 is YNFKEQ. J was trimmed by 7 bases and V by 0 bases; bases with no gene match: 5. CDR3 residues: CASSQEAGTSGSNEQFF. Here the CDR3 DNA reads TGTGCCAGCAGCCAAGAGGCCGGGACTAGCGGGAGTAATGAGCAGTTCTTC.

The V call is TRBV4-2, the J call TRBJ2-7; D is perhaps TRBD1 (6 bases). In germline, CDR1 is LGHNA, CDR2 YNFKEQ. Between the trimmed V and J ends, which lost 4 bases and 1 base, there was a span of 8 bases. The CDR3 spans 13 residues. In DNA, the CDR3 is TGTGCCAGCAGCCGGACAGATTCCTACGAGCAGTACTTC. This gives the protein CASSRTDSYEQYF.